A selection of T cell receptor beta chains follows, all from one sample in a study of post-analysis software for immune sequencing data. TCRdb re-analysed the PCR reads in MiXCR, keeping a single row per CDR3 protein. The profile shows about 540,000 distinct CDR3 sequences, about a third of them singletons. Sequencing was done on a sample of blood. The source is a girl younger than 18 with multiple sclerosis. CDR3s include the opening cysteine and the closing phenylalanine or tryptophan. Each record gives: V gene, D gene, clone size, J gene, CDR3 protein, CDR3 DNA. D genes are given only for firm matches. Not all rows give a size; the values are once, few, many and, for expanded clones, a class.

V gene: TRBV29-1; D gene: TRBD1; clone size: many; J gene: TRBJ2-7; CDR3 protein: CSVDSDRGPSYEQYF; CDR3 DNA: TGCAGCGTTGACTCCGACAGGGGACCCTCCTACGAGCAGTACTTC
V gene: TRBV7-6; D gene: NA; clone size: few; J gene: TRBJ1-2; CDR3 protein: CASSLSSGYGYTF; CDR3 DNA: TGTGCCAGCAGCTTGTCCTCTGGGTATGGCTACACCTTC
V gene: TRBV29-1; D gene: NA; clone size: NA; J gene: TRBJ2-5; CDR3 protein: CSVERGVQETQYF; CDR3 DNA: TGCAGCGTTGAGAGGGGGGTACAAGAGACCCAGTACTTC
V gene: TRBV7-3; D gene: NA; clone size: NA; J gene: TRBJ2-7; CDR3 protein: CASSLRVGGDEQYF; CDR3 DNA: TGTGCCAGCAGCTTAAGAGTGGGGGGAGACGAGCAGTACTTC
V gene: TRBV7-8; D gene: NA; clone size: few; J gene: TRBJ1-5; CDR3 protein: CASSLGPGRVHQPQHF; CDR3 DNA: TGTGCCAGCAGCTTAGGGCCGGGCAGGGTGCATCAGCCCCAGCATTTT
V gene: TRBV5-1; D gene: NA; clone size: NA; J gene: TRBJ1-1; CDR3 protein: CASSLGWLNMNTEAFF; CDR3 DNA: TGCGCCAGCAGCTTGGGCTGGCTGAACATGAACACTGAAGCTTTCTTT
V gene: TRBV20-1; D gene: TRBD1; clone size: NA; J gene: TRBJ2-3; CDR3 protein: CSAALNRGTPTDTQYF; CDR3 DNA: TGCAGTGCCGCCTTAAACAGGGGGACCCCCACAGATACGCAGTATTTT
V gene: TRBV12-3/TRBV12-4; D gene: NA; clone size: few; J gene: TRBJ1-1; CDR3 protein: CASSFQEATEAFF; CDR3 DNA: TGTGCCAGCAGTTTTCAGGAGGCCACTGAAGCTTTCTTT
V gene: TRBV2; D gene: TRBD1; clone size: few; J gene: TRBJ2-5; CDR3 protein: CASSLDRVRETQYF; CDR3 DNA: TGTGCCAGCAGCCTCGACAGGGTGAGGGAGACCCAGTACTTC
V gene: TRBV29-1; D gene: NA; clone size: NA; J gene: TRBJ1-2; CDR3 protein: CSAPPQGRNYGYTF; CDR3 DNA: TGCAGCGCCCCCCCGCAGGGGCGGAACTATGGCTACACCTTC
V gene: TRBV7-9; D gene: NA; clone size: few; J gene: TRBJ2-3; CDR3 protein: CASSPGGIFTQYF; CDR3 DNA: TGTGCCAGCAGCCCCGGAGGAATTTTTACGCAGTATTTT
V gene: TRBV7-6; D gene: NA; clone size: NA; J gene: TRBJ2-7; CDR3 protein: CASSLPGRTREQYF; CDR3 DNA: TGTGCCAGCAGCCTACCGGGCCGAACGAGGGAGCAGTACTTC
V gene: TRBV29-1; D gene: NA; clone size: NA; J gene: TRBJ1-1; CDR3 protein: CSVEWTANTEAFF; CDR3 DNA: TGCAGCGTTGAATGGACGGCGAACACTGAAGCTTTCTTT
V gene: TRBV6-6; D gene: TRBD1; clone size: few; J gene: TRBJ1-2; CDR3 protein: CASRDRGPTYGYTF; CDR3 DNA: TGTGCCAGCAGGGACAGGGGGCCCACATATGGCTACACCTTC
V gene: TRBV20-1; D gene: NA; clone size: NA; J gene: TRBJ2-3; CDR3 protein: CSARDRDSDFTDTQYF; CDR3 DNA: TGCAGTGCTAGGGACCGGGACTCCGACTTCACAGATACGCAGTATTTT
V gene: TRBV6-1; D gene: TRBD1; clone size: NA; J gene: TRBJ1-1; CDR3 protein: CASRTPGQVMVGAFF; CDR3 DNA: TGTGCCAGCAGGACACCGGGACAGGTAATGGTTGGAGCTTTCTTT
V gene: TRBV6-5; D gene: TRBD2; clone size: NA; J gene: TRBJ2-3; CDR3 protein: CASRGLAGGTDTQYF; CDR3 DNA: TGTGCCAGCAGGGGTCTAGCGGGGGGAACAGATACGCAGTATTTT
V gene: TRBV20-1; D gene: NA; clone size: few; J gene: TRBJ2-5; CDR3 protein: CSAPVRPGREEETQYF; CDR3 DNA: TGCAGTGCCCCCGTCCGGCCCGGGCGTGAAGAAGAGACCCAGTACTTC
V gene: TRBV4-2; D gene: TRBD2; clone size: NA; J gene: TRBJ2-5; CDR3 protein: CASSQKRTASGGAGETQYF; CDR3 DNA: TGTGCCAGCAGCCAAAAGAGGACGGCTAGCGGGGGGGCGGGAGAGACCCAGTACTTC
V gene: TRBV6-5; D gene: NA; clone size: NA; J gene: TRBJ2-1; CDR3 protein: CASSSPRVETNEQFF; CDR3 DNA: TGTGCCAGCAGTAGCCCCAGGGTTGAGACCAATGAGCAGTTCTTC
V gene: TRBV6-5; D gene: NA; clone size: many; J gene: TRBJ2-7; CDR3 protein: CASSYPTGRGYEQYF; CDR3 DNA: TGTGCCAGCAGTTACCCGACAGGGCGGGGATACGAGCAGTACTTC
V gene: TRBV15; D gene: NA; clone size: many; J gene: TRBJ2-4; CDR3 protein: CATRSEGGGGKNIQYF; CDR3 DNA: TGTGCCACCAGAAGCGAGGGGGGGGGCGGCAAAAACATTCAGTACTTC
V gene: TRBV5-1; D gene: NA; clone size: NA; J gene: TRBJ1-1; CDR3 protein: CASSPDGPGSAFF; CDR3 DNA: TGCGCCAGCAGCCCGGACGGACCAGGTAGCGCTTTCTTT
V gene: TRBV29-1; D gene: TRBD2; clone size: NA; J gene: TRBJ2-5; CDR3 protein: CSVENLAGVQETQYF; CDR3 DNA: TGCAGCGTTGAAAATCTGGCGGGGGTACAAGAGACCCAGTACTTC
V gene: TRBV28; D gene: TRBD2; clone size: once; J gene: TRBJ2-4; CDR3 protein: CASADSGLADFKNIQYF; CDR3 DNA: TGTGCCAGCGCAGACTCCGGACTAGCGGATTTCAAAAACATTCAGTACTTC
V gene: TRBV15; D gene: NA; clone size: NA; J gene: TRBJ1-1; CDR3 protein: CATALPDRLNTEAFF; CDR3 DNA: TGTGCCACCGCGCTCCCCGACAGATTGAACACTGAAGCTTTCTTT
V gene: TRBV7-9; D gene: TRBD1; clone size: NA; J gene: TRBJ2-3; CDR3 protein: CASSPLPGQGKWADTQYF; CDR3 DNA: TGTGCCAGCAGCCCCCTCCCGGGACAGGGGAAGTGGGCAGATACGCAGTATTTT
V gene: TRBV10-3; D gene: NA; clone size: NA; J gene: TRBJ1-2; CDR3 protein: CAIRPGTRGRPHPPYGYTF; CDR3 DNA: TGTGCCATCAGGCCCGGGACTAGAGGACGCCCCCACCCTCCCTATGGCTACACCTTC
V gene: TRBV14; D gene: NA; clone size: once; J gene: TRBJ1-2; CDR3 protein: CASSQEGGYRDFYGYTF; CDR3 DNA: TGTGCCAGCAGCCAAGAGGGAGGCTACAGGGACTTCTATGGCTACACCTTC
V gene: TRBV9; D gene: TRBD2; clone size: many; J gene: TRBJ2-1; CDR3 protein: CASSSRLAGGGDEQFF; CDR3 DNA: TGTGCCAGCAGCTCGAGACTAGCGGGGGGCGGGGATGAGCAGTTCTTC
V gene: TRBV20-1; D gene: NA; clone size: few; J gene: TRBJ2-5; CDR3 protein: CSARRGIWETQYF; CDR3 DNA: TGCAGTGCTAGAAGAGGGATTTGGGAGACCCAGTACTTC
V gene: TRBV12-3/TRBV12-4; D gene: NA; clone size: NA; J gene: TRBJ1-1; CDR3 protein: CASSLSHPRGTEAFF; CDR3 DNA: TGTGCCAGCAGTTTATCCCACCCCCGGGGAACTGAAGCTTTCTTT
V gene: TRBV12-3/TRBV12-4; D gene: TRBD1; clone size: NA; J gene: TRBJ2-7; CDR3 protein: CASSLAGGTGRTEQYF; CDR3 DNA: TGTGCCAGCAGTTTAGCGGGAGGGACAGGGAGGACTGAGCAGTACTTC
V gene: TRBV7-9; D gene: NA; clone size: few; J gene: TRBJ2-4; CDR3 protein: CASSSPGSEYF; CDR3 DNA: TGTGCCAGCAGCTCCCCGGGCTCAGAGTACTTC
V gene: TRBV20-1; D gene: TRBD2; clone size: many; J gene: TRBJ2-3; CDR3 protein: CSARLAGVVMDTQYF; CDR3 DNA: TGCAGTGCTAGACTAGCGGGGGTCGTGATGGATACGCAGTATTTT
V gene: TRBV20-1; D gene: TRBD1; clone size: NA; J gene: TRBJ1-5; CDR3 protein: CSARDKGTGGNQPQHF; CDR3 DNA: TGCAGTGCTAGAGATAAGGGGACAGGGGGCAATCAGCCCCAGCATTTT
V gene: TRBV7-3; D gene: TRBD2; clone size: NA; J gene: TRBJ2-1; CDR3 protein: CASSLTGGSGGEKFF; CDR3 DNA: TGTGCCAGCAGCTTAACGGGGGGTAGCGGGGGGGAGAAGTTCTTC
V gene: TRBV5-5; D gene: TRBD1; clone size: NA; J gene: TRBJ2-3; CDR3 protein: CASSPGTGAISTDTQYF; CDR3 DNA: TGTGCCAGCAGCCCTGGGACAGGGGCGATTAGCACAGATACGCAGTATTTT
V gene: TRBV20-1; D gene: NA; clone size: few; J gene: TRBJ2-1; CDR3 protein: CSAQTNGGYRNEQFF; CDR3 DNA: TGCAGTGCTCAGACTAACGGGGGATATCGCAATGAGCAGTTCTTC
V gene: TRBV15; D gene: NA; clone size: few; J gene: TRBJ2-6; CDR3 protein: CATSIDRFSSGANVLTF; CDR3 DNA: TGTGCCACCAGCATTGACAGGTTTTCCTCTGGGGCCAACGTCCTGACTTTC
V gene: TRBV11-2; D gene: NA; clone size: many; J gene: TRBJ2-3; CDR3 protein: CASSLGGSTADTQYF; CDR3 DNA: TGTGCCAGCAGCTTAGGGGGCTCAACGGCAGATACGCAGTATTTT
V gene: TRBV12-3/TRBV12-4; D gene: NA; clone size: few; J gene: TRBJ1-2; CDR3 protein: CASRSAGAHGYTF; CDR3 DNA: TGTGCCAGCAGGTCGGCAGGGGCCCATGGCTACACCTTC
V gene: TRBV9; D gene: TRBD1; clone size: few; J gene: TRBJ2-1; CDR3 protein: CASSAGTEHNEQFF; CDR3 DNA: TGTGCCAGCTCTGCCGGGACAGAACACAATGAGCAGTTCTTC
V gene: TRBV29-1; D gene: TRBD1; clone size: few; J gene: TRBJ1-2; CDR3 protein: CSVDRGYGYTF; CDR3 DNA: TGCAGCGTCGACAGGGGCTATGGCTACACCTTC
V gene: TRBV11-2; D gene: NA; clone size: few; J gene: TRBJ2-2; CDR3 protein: CASSLEGLDTGELFF; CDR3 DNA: TGTGCTAGCAGCTTAGAGGGGCTTGACACCGGGGAGCTGTTTTTT
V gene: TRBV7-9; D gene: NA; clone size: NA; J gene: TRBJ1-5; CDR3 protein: CASSSNMDSENQPQHF; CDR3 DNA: TGTGCCAGCAGCTCTAACATGGACAGTGAGAATCAGCCCCAGCATTTT
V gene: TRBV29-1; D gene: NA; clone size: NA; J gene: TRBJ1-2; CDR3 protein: CSVGGMDGCTF; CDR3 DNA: TGCAGCGTTGGAGGGATGGATGGCTGCACCTTC
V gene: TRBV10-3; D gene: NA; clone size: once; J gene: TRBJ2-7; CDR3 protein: CAISGPGLPQYF; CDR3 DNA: TGTGCCATCAGTGGCCCCGGACTGCCCCAGTACTTC